This T cell receptor beta chain was observed in a study of shared clonotypes between healthy human individuals. Study-level background: Researchers drew samples from two women and a few men aged 18 to 49. Study-level results: The naive CD4 repertoires of several donors were compared, and approximately 4.7% of clonotypes were shared. The generation probabilities recorded for non-shared clonotypes fell below those of clonotypes shared by all four donors.

Donors, without exception, were Caucasian adults residing in Nashville, Tennessee. With respect to this clone: Its matching antigen is unknown.

The method was immunoSEQ multiplex PCR; TCRdb's version includes in-frame clones alone and lacks a portion of them. This sample carries about 2.4 million clones, roughly 93% of them seen once, and the ten largest clones take 0.36%. V lost 2 bases, J lost 6 bases, and 10 bases lay in between. Germline values: CDR1 MNHEY, CDR2 SMNVEV (reference sequence). This CDR3 region has 14 residues. The chain couples TRBV27 to TRBJ2-2; D call uncertain. Specimen: naive CD4+ T cells from PBMCs. Subset indicated: CD45RA+ positively selected. The clonotype comes from a man between 18 and 35 years old in good health. Some clones in this sample may be carry-over from other donors' samples. Here the CDR3 reads CASSLQRRSGELFF. CDR3 nucleotide sequence: TGTGCCAGCAGTTTACAGCGTCGGTCCGGGGAGCTGTTTTTT.